This paragraph covers one T cell receptor (beta chain) sequence. As yet, its antigen is unknown. These data belong to a study of CD8+CD57+ T cells in acquired aplastic anemia. Whole-study context: DNA recovered from sorted CD4+ and CD8+ cells had a mean of about 3 ug. Healthy CD8+ samples averaged around 10 million reads. Study-wide findings and caveats: Patients and controls had in common twenty-nine CD8+ CDR3 sequences.

Per the germline V gene, CDR1 is GTSNPN and CDR2 is SVGIG (reference sequence). This CDR3 spans 15 amino acids. With 2 bases clipped from V and 10 bases from J, the junction kept 12 bases outside the gene matches. Genomic DNA provided the template from which TCR beta VDJ and CDR3 profiles were obtained. TCRdb redid the calling of the reads with MiXCR, one entry per CDR3 protein. This table holds approximately 65,000 distinct CDR3 sequences, less than 65% found once. This TCR came from a human donor in good health, serving as a control. This sequence joins TRBV30 and TRBJ2-1, with TRBD2 matching over 9 bases. The specimen was sorted CD4+, CD8+, or CD8+CD57+ T cells (not recorded which) from PBMCs. CDR3 sequence: CAWSRAGGVSREQFF. CDR3 nucleotides: TGTGCCTGGAGTCGGGCGGGAGGGGTATCACGGGAGCAGTTCTTC.